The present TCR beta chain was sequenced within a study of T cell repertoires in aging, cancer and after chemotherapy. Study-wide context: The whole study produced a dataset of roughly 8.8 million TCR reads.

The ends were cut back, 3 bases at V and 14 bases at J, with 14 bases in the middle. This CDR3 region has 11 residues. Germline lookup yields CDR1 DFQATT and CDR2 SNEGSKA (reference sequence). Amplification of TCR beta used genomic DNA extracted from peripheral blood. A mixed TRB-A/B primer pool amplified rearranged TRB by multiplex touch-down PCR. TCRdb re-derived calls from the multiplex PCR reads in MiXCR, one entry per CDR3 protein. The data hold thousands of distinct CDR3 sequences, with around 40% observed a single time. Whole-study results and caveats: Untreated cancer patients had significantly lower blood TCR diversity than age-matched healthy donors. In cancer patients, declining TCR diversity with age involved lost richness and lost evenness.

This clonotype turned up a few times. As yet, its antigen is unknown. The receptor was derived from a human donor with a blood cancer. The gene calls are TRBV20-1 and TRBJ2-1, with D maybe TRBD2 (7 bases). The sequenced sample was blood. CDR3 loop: CSASWRGREFF. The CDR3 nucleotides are TGCAGTGCTAGTTGGAGGGGGAGGGAGTTCTTC.